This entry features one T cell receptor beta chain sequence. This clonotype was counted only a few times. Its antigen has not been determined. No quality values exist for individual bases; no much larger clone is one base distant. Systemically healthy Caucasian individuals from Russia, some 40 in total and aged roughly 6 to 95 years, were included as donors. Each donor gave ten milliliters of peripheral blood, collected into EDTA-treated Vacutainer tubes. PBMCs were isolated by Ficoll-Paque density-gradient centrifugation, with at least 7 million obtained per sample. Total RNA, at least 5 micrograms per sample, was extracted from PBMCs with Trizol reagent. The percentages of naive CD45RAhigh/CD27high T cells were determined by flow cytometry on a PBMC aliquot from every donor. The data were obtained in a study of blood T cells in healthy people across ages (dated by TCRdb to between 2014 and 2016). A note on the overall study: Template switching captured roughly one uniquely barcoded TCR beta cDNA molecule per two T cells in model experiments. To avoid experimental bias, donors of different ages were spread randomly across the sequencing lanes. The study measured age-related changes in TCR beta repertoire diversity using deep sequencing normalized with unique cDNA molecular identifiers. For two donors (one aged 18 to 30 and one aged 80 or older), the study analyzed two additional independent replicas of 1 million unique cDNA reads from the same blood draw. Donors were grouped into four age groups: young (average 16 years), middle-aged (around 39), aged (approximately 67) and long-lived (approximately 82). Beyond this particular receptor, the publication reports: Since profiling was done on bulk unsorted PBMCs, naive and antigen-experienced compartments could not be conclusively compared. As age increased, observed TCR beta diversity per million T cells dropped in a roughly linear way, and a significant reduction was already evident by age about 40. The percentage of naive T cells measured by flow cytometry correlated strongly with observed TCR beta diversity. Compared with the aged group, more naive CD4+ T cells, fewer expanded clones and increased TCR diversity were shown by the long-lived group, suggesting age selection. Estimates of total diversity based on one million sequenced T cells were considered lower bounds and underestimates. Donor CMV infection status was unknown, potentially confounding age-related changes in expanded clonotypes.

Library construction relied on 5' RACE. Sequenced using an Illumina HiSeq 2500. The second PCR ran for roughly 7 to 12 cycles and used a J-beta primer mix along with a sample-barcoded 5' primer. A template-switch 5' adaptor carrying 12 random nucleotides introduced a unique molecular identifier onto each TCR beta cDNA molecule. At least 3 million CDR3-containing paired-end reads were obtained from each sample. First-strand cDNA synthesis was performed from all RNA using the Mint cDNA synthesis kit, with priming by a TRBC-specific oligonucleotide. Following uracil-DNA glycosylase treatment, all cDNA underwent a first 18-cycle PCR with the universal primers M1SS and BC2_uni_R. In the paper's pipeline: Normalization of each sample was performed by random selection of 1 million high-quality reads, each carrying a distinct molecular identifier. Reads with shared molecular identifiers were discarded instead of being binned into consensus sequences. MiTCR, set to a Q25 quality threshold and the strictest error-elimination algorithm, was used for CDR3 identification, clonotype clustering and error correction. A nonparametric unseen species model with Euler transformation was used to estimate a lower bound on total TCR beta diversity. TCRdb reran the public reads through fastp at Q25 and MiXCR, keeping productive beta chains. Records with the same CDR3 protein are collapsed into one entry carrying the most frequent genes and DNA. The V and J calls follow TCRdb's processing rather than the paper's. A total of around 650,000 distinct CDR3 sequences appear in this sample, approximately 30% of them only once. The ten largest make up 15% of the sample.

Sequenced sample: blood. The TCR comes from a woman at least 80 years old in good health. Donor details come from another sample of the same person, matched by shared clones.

Read as DNA, the sequence is TGCGCCAGCAGCAGGGAGGGTTTGGGCACTGAAGCTTTCTTT. Its translation reads: CASSREGLGTEAFF. Recombination linked TRBV5-1 to TRBJ1-1; a confident D gene designation cannot be given. The germline V gene gives CDR1 as SGHRS and CDR2 as YFSETQ. V is shortened by 4 bases, J by 4 bases, and the region joining them spans 14 bases. CDR3 length: 14 amino acids, cysteine to phenylalanine. Only the CDR3 DNA stays, 42 bases, in frame from base 1.